This T cell receptor (beta chain) is from a study of early T cells in non-severe SARS-CoV-2 infection. About the research overall: Chains were not paired, and sequencing was done on bulk RNA from unsorted whole blood.

TCRdb fed the 5' RACE reads into MiXCR, producing one record per CDR3 protein. The sample holds under 80,000 distinct CDR3 sequences, about an eighth seen once. Germline-derived CDR1 and CDR2 are SGHDT and YYEEEE. J gave up 4 bases and V 0 bases, and 6 bases lay outside the gene matches. The CDR3 totals 15 residues. This clonotype was detected many times. The origin of this receptor is an adult who was a healthcare worker with PCR-confirmed SARS-CoV-2 infection or an uninfected control (not recorded which). The genes are TRBV5-6 and TRBJ1-2, with 7 bases matching TRBD1. What was sequenced was whole blood. The CDR3 protein is CASSLETNRGYGYTF. The CDR3 DNA is TGTGCCAGCAGCTTGGAGACGAACAGGGGCTATGGCTACACCTTC.